The 7 T cell receptor beta chains given below trace back to one sample, sequenced in a study of CD8 T cells in Susac syndrome. The authors reverse transcribed roughly 0.5 to 1 ug RNA with random hexamers. Via MiXCR, TCRdb re-called the immunoSEQ multiplex PCR reads, giving one row per CDR3 protein. The sample consists of about 120,000 distinct CDR3 sequences, around 94% of them appearing once. Sequencing used CD8+ T cells from PBMCs. The receptors were sampled from a human donor with Susac syndrome.

The rearrangement links TRBV19 to TRBJ2-1; the D is unclear. V was trimmed by 0 bases and J by 8 bases, leaving 5 bases between them. The CDR3 covers 12 residues. The V gene's germline CDR1 is LNHDA and CDR2 SQIVND (reference sequence). The chain's CDR3 is CASSIELDEQFF. For the CDR3, the DNA is TGTGCCAGTAGTATAGAGCTCGATGAGCAGTTCTTC.

This chain joins TRBV18 and TRBJ2-5; D is possibly TRBD2 (5 bases). CDR3 length equals 14 residues. Per germline, CDR1 KGHSH and CDR2 LQKENI. Deletions cut 5 bases from V and 5 bases from J, with 15 bases between. In DNA form, the CDR3 reads TGTGCCAGCTCAGCCGGACTCAGTCTGGAGACCCAGTACTTC. Protein: CASSAGLSLETQYF.

J is TRBJ1-4 and V is TRBV7-6; TRBD1 is a possible D gene (5 bases). CDR3 length: 13 residues. V lost 1 base and J 10 bases, leaving 10 bases between the germline ends. Germline V gene data show CDR1 as SGHVS and CDR2 as FNYEAQ. The CDR3 DNA reads as TGTGCCAGCAGCTTAGGTCCCGGGGCAAAACTGTTTTTT. Its translation: CASSLGPGAKLFF.

This rearrangement joins TRBV27 to TRBJ1-2, with unresolved D. The germline V and J ends were trimmed by 0 bases and 5 bases, with 16 bases remaining between them. The CDR3 totals 16 residues. Germline V gene sequence: CDR1 MNHEY, CDR2 SMNVEV (reference sequence). The CDR3 DNA sequence: TGTGCCAGCAGTTTATCAGTTCAGTCGGTAGGGTATGGCTACACCTTC. Translation: CASSLSVQSVGYGYTF.

This chain joins TRBV12-3 or TRBV12-4 and TRBJ2-5; 9 bases line up with TRBD1. The CDR3 consists of 15 residues. Unmatched junction bases numbered 10, after V lost 6 bases and J lost 5 bases. The CDR3 DNA is TGTGCCAGCAGCCCGGACAGGGGACTGGGGGAGACCCAGTACTTC. Translated, it gives CASSPDRGLGETQYF.

The chain has TRBV3-1 and TRBJ2-1; weak D call: TRBD2 (5 bases). There are 16 residues in the CDR3. CDR1 and CDR2 (germline): LGHDT, YNNKEL (reference sequence). Trimming pared 1 base from V and 4 bases from J, leaving 14 bases between. The DNA for the CDR3 is TGTGCCAGCAGCCAAGGTCTGGGAGTGCGTTACAATGAGCAGTTCTTC. Its translation is CASSQGLGVRYNEQFF.

The chain carries TRBV19 and TRBJ1-1; D call uncertain. Trimming shortened V by 3 bases and J by 1 base, and 9 bases separated the two germline ends. Germline CDR1 is LNHDA and CDR2 is SQIVND (reference sequence). The CDR3 totals 14 residues. DNA for the CDR3: TGTGCCAGTAGTATTGGGATACGGAACACTGAAGCTTTCTTT. It translates to CASSIGIRNTEAFF.